The present T cell receptor (beta chain) was sequenced within a study of PD-L1 blockade in urothelial cancer. For the study at large: The number of prior chemotherapy regimens per patient was 0 to 3. For tumor samples, the recorded median T cell count was some 1,300.

Profiling relied on immunoSEQ multiplex PCR, and the TCRdb table lists in-frame clones only, not all of them. Seen here are tens of thousands of clones, roughly a third observed once, and the top ten hold more than 8.5%. Points on this clone: Antigen unknown.

Findings of the study overall: At 3 weeks on treatment, tumor-associated clones expanded more with durable benefit.

Enrolled patients showed locally advanced or metastatic urothelial carcinoma. Per germline, CDR1 LNHNV and CDR2 YYDKDF (reference sequence). The CDR3 spans 15 residues. With 5 bases removed from V and 0 bases from J, the gap between germline ends came to 13 bases. Sequences were derived from tumor tissue, sampled before atezolizumab (anti-PD-L1) treatment. The chain carries TRBV15 and TRBJ1-2, with D perhaps matching TRBD1 (6 bases). This receptor was obtained from a man between 60 and 75 years old with urothelial cancer. The DNA for the CDR3 is TGTGCCACCAGCCGAAAGGGGGGAGCTAACTATGGCTACACCTTC. Amino acids: CATSRKGGANYGYTF.